This entry is about one T cell receptor (beta chain). What antigen it recognizes has not been identified. No base quality values were provided; no much bigger clone lies one nucleotide off. The germline V gene yields MGHRA for CDR1 and YSYEKL for CDR2. Unmatched junction bases come to 6, with V trimmed by 4 bases and J by 4 bases. The CDR3, from cysteine to phenylalanine, totals 15 residues. Of all the DNA, just the CDR3 is kept, 45 bases in frame from base 1. The sample's time point label is to be understood as: peripheral blood 6 weeks after treatment start. The cohort included about 29 patients with locally advanced or metastatic urothelial carcinoma who were treated at Memorial Sloan Kettering on a trial protocol. Peripheral blood mononuclear cells were collected pretreatment and during treatment, with between 1 and 8 total time points obtained per patient. The Qiagen DNeasy Blood extraction kit was used to purify genomic DNA from total PBMCs and tumor samples. PBMCs were collected pretreatment and during treatment, and were isolated and stored as previously described.

This entry belongs to a study of PD-L1 blockade in urothelial cancer (TCRdb year 2017). Concerning the study at large: Therapy was started at some point between 2013 and 2015 for all patients, and atezolizumab 1,200 mg was administered intravenously every 3 weeks. Twenty-five of 29 patients were identified as males with urothelial cancer of bladder origin, and a prior smoking history was reported by 18 of 29 patients. Patients had an ECOG performance status of 0 or 1 and had received between 0 and 3 prior chemotherapy regimens. Blood samples were analyzed 3 weeks after the start of treatment (second dose) and 6 weeks after the start of treatment. A median of roughly 140,000 T cells and tens of thousands of unique TCRs was obtained from blood samples, and a median clonality of approximately 0.086 was observed. The study was an exploratory multi-omic analysis of somatic, immune and clinical correlates of response to PD-L1 blockade with atezolizumab in urothelial cancer. Pretreatment tumor samples, along with matched peripheral blood collected serially before and after atezolizumab treatment, underwent TCR sequencing. Durable clinical benefit was defined as a progression-free survival longer than 6 months, and TCR features were additionally tested against progression-free survival and overall survival. In the same patients, pretreatment tumors underwent whole exome sequencing and RNA sequencing in addition to TCR sequencing. Ten or so patients reached durable clinical benefit, while 15 to 20 patients did not. Some 30 patients had pretreatment blood TCR-seq, about 25 had at least one posttreatment blood collection, and about 25 had tumor TCR-seq.

Synthetic TCR analog templates were spiked into each PCR so that absolute template abundance could be estimated from read counts. The immunoSEQ assay was used to amplify TCRbeta CDR3 regions from genomic DNA with bias-controlled V and J gene primers. Rearranged TCRbeta segments were sequenced at approximately 20X coverage. The authors' pipeline ran thus. Sequencing errors were corrected by clustering, and CDR3s were annotated against IMGT so that V, D and J genes could be assigned. Downstream analyses used only productive TCRbeta rearrangements, leaving out any out-of-frame or stop-codon sequences. Clonality was computed as one minus Shannon entropy normalized by the log of the number of unique productive sequences. Fisher's exact test with Benjamini-Hochberg correction, using a cutoff of adjusted p below 0.01, was how clones that differed between time points or between blood and tumor were identified. Here the immuneACCESS table is served through TCRdb, limited to in-frame sequences with V and J called. Missing clones are a known gap in these copies; in checked studies unresolved V genes cover under half, and the rest lacks a known reason. The V and J calls and clone size are taken from that table; D and trimming were inferred from the DNA. For this sample there are more than 60,000 clones; 88% appear just once. About 11% of the sample lies in the top ten.

General study outcomes and caveats: Improved progression-free and overall survival was found to be associated with pretreatment peripheral blood TCR clonality below the median. At 3 weeks after the start of treatment, tumor-associated TCR clones in peripheral blood had expanded more in patients with durable benefit (n ≈ 22, p = 0.022). Small sample size (n ≈ 29) and many exploratory analyses mean the results are intended to be hypothesis-generating.

The rearrangement combines TRBV4-1 with TRBJ1-2; TRBD1 lines up with 10 middle nucleotides. The receptor's source is a man between 60 and 75 years old with urothelial cancer. Source: PBMCs, taken around atezolizumab (anti-PD-L1) treatment. In nucleotide form, the sequence is TGCGCCAGCAGCCCAGGGAGACAGGGGGCCTATGGCTACACCTTC. This translates into CASSPGRQGAYGYTF.